This entry concerns a single T cell receptor beta chain. The antigen remains unidentified. This entry belongs to a study of T cells in localized non-small cell lung cancer. Study results and limitations: In adjacent lung appeared a median around 59 of the top 100 tumor clones. Measurement of T cell clonality placed uninvolved adjacent lung highest, above the level in tumor. Heterogeneity is still possible, as just one tumor region was sequenced.

The CDR3 totals 14 residues. Germline trimming cut 5 bases from V and 7 bases from J; bases unmatched to any gene: 9. The germline CDR1 and CDR2 sequences are SGHNT and YENEEA. The protocol was immunoSEQ multiplex PCR, while the TCRdb copy is restricted to in-frame clones and leaves out a portion. The table has 35,000 or so clones, 80% to 90% seen once. The sample consisted of peripheral blood, taken before any cancer treatment. V gene TRBV11-3 combines with J gene TRBJ2-7, with 9 bases aligning to TRBD1. This clonotype was obtained from a woman aged 35-70 years with stage I lung adenocarcinoma. The DNA of the CDR3 is TGTGCCAGCAGCAGCCCGGGACAGGGAAGGGAGCAGTACTTC. It is translated as CASSSPGQGREQYF.